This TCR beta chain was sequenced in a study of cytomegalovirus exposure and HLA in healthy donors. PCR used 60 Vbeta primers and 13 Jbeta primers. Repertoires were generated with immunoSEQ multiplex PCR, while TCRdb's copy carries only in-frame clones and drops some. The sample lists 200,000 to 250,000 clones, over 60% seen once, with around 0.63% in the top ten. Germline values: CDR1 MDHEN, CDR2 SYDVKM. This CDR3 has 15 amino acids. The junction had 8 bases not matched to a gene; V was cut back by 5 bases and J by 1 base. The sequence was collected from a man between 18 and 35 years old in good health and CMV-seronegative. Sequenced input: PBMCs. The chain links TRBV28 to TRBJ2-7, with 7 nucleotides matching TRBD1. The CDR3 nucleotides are TGTGCCAGCAGTGGGGACAGAGGTTATTCCTACGAGCAGTACTTC. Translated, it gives CASSGDRGYSYEQYF.